A single T cell receptor beta chain is shown here with its context. Its specificity is not known. This sample is drawn from a study of T cell clones after liver transplantation. Across the study: TCRbeta sequencing after a pre-transplant mixed lymphocyte reaction identified graft-donor-reactive clones, later tracked in post-transplant blood. Until 12-24 months post-transplant, subjects got standard immunosuppression and no induction. The study's findings and limits: The donor-reactive repertoire was only partly measurable in two subjects, lacking donor cells.

CDR3 size: 12 residues. The germline V gene has CDR1 SGHTA and CDR2 FQGNSA. Trimming shortened V by 3 bases and J by 7 bases, and 9 bases separated the two germline ends. TCRdb's table, derived via immunoSEQ multiplex PCR, lists solely in-frame clones and lacks some. This table has fewer than 80,000 clones, around four fifths appearing once. The chain uses TRBV7-2 and TRBJ2-5; tentative D call: TRBD2 (5 bases). This TCR was sampled from a human patient who received a liver transplant. The T cells may come from the graft donor. Sequencing used CD4+ T cells from blood, obtained around 50 months after liver transplant. The chain's CDR3 is CASSFEGSTQYF. For the CDR3, the DNA is TGTGCCAGCAGCTTTGAGGGTTCGACCCAGTACTTC.